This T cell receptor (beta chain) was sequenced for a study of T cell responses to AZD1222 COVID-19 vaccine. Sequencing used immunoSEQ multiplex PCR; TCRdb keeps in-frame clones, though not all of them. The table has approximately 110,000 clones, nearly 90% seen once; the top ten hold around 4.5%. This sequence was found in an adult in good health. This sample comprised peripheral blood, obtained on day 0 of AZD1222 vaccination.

CDR3 DNA: TGTGCCACCAGTGATTTTGGTAACACTGAAGCTTTCTTT. The encoded protein is CATSDFGNTEAFF. This chain links TRBV24-1 with TRBJ1-1; the D is unclear. Germline lookup yields CDR1 KGHDR and CDR2 SFDVKD. The CDR3 loop spans 13 amino acids. The V and J ends lost 1 base and 2 bases respectively, with 4 bases between them.